These T cell receptor beta chains were read from a single sample in a study of low-dose radiotherapy and immunotherapy resistance in tumors. Via MiXCR, TCRdb re-called the reads, giving one row per CDR3 protein. The data hold roughly 40,000 distinct CDR3 sequences, with approximately 26% observed a single time. The sequenced sample was PBMCs, obtained after low-dose radiotherapy plus immunotherapy. The receptors were sampled from a male donor with prostate cancer. CDR3s include the opening cysteine and the closing phenylalanine or tryptophan. D genes are given only for firm matches. A clone size is listed for some rows: how often the clone was seen (once, few, many), or a class if it is expanded.

-	TRBV12-3/TRBV12-4	-	TRBJ1-4	CASSQGPTNEKLFF	TGTGCCAGCAGTCAGGGCCCAACTAATGAAAAACTGTTTTTT
TRBD2	TRBV9	many	TRBJ2-1	CASSPEGGIDLNNEQFF	TGTGCCAGCAGCCCCGAGGGAGGGATAGACCTTAACAATGAGCAGTTCTTC
-	TRBV20-1	many	TRBJ1-5	CSAKGGEIGNQPQHF	TGCAGCGCCAAAGGGGGGGAAATCGGCAATCAGCCCCAGCATTTT
TRBD2	TRBV3-1	medium-sized	TRBJ2-1	CASSQDPAGGGEQFF	TGTGCCAGCAGCCAAGACCCAGCGGGAGGTGGGGAGCAGTTCTTC
-	TRBV4-2	many	TRBJ2-1	CASSQELRTEQFF	TGTGCCAGCAGCCAAGAATTGCGGACTGAGCAGTTCTTC
TRBD2	TRBV5-4	many	TRBJ2-5	CASSRLAGEGETQYF	TGTGCCAGCAGCCGACTAGCGGGGGAGGGCGAGACCCAGTACTTC
-	TRBV7-2	once	TRBJ2-1	CASSPGGAAGPNEQFF	TGTGCCAGCAGTCCAGGGGGAGCCGCGGGGCCGAATGAGCAGTTCTTC
-	TRBV14	many	TRBJ2-7	CASSQVGQGRSEQYF	TGTGCCAGCAGCCAAGTAGGTCAGGGAAGAAGCGAGCAGTACTTC
-	TRBV12-3/TRBV12-4	-	TRBJ1-2	CASGAARSEHYGYTF	TGTGCCAGCGGGGCCGCCCGGAGCGAACACTATGGCTACACCTTC
TRBD1	TRBV6-2/TRBV6-3	-	TRBJ2-2	CASSRTGYTGELFF	TGTGCCAGCAGCCGGACAGGGTACACCGGGGAGCTGTTTTTT
TRBD1	TRBV7-8	few	TRBJ1-4	CASGTAGTGGEKLFF	TGTGCCAGCGGGACGGCTGGGACAGGGGGTGAAAAACTGTTTTTT
TRBD2	TRBV5-4	-	TRBJ2-7	CASSPGLAVPREQYF	TGTGCCAGCAGCCCCGGACTAGCGGTACCGAGGGAGCAGTACTTC
-	TRBV28	-	TRBJ2-3	CASSMAYSTDTQYF	TGTGCCAGCAGCATGGCGTACAGCACAGATACGCAGTATTTT
-	TRBV7-2	many	TRBJ1-2	CASSLDGGNYGYTF	TGTGCCAGCAGCTTAGACGGGGGGAACTATGGCTACACCTTC
-	TRBV12-3/TRBV12-4	many	TRBJ1-2	CASRAGQTLGGYTF	TGTGCCAGCAGGGCAGGACAGACTTTGGGTGGCTACACCTTC
TRBD1	TRBV5-1	few	TRBJ2-4	CASSETGGPPAKNIQYF	TGCGCCAGCAGCGAGACAGGGGGTCCCCCAGCCAAAAACATTCAGTACTTC
-	TRBV29-1	many	TRBJ2-7	CSVEGEAYEQYF	TGCAGCGTTGAGGGGGAGGCCTACGAGCAGTACTTC
-	TRBV19	many	TRBJ1-1	CASSNRVNTEAFF	TGTGCCAGTAGTAACAGAGTGAACACTGAAGCTTTCTTT
-	TRBV27	many	TRBJ1-2	CASSSGTKHYGYTF	TGTGCCAGCAGTTCCGGGACAAAGCACTATGGCTACACCTTC
TRBD2	TRBV7-9	many	TRBJ2-1	CASSLSQLAGGDEQFF	TGTGCCAGCAGCTTATCTCAGCTAGCGGGAGGAGATGAGCAGTTCTTC
-	TRBV28	-	TRBJ2-7	CAASGDYEQYF	TGTGCCGCGTCGGGGGACTACGAGCAGTACTTC
TRBD2	TRBV28	many	TRBJ2-1	CASNELAGYYNEQFF	TGTGCCAGCAACGAACTAGCGGGTTATTACAATGAGCAGTTCTTC
TRBD2	TRBV7-8	many	TRBJ2-3	CASSTGTSGGASTDTQYF	TGTGCCAGCAGCACCGGGACTAGCGGGGGGGCTAGCACAGATACGCAGTATTTT
TRBD1	TRBV11-2	many	TRBJ2-3	CASSSTRTGDTQYF	TGTGCCAGCAGCTCCACTCGGACAGGAGATACGCAGTATTTT
-	TRBV5-4	many	TRBJ2-1	CASSSTGASYNEQFF	TGTGCCAGCAGCTCTACGGGAGCCTCCTACAATGAGCAGTTCTTC